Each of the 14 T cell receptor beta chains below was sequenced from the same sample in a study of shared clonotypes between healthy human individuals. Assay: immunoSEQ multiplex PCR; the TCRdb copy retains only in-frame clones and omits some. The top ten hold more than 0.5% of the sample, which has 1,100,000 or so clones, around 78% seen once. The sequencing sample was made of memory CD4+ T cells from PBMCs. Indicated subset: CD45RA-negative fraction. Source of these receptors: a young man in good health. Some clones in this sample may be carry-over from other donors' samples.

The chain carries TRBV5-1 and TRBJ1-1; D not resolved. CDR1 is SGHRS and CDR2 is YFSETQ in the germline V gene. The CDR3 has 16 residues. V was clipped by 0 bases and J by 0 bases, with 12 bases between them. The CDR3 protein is CASSLESPGVNTEAFF. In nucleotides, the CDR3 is TGCGCCAGCAGCTTGGAGTCCCCCGGGGTGAACACTGAAGCTTTCTTT. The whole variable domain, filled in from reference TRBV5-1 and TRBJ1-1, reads KAGVTQTPRYLIKTRGQQVTLSCSPISGHRSVSWYQQTPGQGLQFLFEYFSETQRNKGNFPGRFSGRQFSNSRSEMNVSTLELGDSALYLCASSLESPGVNTEAFFGQGTRLTVV.

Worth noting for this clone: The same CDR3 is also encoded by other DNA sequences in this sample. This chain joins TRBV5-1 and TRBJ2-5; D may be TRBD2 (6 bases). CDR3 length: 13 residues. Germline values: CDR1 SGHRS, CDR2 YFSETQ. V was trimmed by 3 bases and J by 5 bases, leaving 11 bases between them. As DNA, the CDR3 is TGCGCCAGCAGCTCGGGAGTAGGGGAGACCCAGTACTTC. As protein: CASSSGVGETQYF.

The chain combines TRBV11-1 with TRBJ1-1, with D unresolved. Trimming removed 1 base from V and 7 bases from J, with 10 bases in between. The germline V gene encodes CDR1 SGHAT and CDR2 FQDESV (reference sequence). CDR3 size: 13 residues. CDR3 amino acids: CASSLVEVGEAFF. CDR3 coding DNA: TGTGCCAGCAGCTTAGTCGAGGTTGGTGAAGCTTTCTTT. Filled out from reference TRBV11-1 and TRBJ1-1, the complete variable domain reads EAEVAQSPRYKITEKSQAVAFWCDPISGHATLYWYRQILGQGPELLVQFQDESVVDDSQLPKDRFSAERLKGVDSTLKIQPAELGDSAMYLCASSLVEVGEAFFGQGTRLTVV.

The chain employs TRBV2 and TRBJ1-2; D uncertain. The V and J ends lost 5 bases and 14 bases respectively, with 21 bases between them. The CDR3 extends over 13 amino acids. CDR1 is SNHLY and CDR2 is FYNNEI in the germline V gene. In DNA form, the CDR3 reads TGTGCCAGCAGTACAACCAGTTGGGAGGAAAGAACCTTC. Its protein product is CASSTTSWEERTF.

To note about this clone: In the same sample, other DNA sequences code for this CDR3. The CDR3, as DNA: TGTGCCAGCAGCGCTAATTCACCCCTCCACTTT. Translated, it gives CASSANSPLHF. This chain links TRBV5-6 with TRBJ1-6; no firm D call. The CDR3 runs to 11 residues. Germline V CDR1 and CDR2: SGHDT, YYEEEE. Trimming cost V 4 bases and J 6 bases, with 2 bases left between them. Based on the CDR3 plus reference TRBV5-6 and TRBJ1-6, the full variable domain is DAGVTQSPTHLIKTRGQQVTLRCSPKSGHDTVSWYQQALGQGPQFIFQYYEEEERQRGNFPDRFSGHQFPNYSSELNVNALLLGDSALYLCASSANSPLHFGNGTRLTVT.

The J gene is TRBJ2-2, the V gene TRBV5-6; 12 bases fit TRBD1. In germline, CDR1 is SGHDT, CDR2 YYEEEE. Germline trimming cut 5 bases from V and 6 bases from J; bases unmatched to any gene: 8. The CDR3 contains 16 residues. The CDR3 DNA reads TGTGCCAGCAGTACCGGGACAGGGGGCTTGGCCGGGGAGCTGTTTTTT. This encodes CASSTGTGGLAGELFF.

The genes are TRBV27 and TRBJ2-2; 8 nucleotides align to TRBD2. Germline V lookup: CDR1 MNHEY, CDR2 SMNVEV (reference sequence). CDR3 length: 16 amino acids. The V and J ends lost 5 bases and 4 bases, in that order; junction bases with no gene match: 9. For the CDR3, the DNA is TGTGCCAGCAGTGCCCCGGGACTAGTAGGCACCGGGGAGCTGTTTTTT. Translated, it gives CASSAPGLVGTGELFF.

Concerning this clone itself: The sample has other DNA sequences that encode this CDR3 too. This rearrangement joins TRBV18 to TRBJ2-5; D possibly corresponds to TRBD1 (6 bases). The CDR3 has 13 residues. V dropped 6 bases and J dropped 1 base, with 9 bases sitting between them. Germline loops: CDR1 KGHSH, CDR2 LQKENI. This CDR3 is CASSPTGQETQYF. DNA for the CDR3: TGTGCCAGCTCCCCGACAGGCCAAGAGACCCAGTACTTC.

The CDR3 here is CASHLAGGETEAFF. The DNA of the CDR3 is TGCGCCAGTCATCTGGCGGGGGGAGAAACTGAAGCTTTCTTT. The J gene is TRBJ1-1, the V gene TRBV5-1, with D perhaps matching TRBD1 (5 bases). In germline, CDR1 is SGHRS, CDR2 YFSETQ. This CDR3 is 14 amino acids long. With 8 bases removed from V and 5 bases from J, the gap between germline ends came to 19 bases.

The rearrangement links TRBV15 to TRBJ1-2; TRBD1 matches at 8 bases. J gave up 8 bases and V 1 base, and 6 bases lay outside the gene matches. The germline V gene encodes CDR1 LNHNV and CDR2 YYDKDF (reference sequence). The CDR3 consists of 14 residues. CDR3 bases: TGTGCCACCAGCAGAGGCCAGGGGGCGTGGGGCTACACCTTC. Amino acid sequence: CATSRGQGAWGYTF.

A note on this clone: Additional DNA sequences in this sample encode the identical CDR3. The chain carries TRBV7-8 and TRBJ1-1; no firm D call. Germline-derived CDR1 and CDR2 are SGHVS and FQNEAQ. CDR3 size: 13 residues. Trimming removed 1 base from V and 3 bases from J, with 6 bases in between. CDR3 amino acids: CASSLGLDTEAFF. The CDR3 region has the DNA TGTGCCAGCAGCTTAGGGTTAGACACTGAAGCTTTCTTT.

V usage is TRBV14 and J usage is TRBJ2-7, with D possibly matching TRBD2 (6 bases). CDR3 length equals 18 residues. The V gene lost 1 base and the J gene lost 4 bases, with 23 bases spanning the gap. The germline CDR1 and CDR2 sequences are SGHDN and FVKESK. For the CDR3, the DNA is TGTGCCAGCAGCCAAGGGCCAGGGAGGACCGGAGTGGATTACGAGCAGTACTTC. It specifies CASSQGPGRTGVDYEQYF. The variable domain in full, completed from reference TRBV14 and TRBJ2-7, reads EAGVTQFPSHSVIEKGQTVTLRCDPISGHDNLYWYRRVMGKEIKFLLHFVKESKQDESGMPNNRFLAERTGGTYSTLKVQPAELEDSGVYFCASSQGPGRTGVDYEQYFGPGTRLTVT.

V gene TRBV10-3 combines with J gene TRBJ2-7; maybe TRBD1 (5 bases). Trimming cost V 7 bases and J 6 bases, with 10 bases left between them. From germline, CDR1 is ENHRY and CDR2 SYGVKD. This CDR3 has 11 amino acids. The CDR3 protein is CAIKGPGEQYF. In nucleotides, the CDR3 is TGTGCCATCAAGGGGCCGGGCGAGCAGTACTTC.

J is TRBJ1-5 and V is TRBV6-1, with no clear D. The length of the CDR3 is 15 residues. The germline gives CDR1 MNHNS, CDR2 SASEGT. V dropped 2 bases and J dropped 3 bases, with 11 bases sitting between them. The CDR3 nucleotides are TGTGCCAGCAGTGAACCCGGAGGGATCAATCAGCCCCAGCATTTT. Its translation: CASSEPGGINQPQHF.